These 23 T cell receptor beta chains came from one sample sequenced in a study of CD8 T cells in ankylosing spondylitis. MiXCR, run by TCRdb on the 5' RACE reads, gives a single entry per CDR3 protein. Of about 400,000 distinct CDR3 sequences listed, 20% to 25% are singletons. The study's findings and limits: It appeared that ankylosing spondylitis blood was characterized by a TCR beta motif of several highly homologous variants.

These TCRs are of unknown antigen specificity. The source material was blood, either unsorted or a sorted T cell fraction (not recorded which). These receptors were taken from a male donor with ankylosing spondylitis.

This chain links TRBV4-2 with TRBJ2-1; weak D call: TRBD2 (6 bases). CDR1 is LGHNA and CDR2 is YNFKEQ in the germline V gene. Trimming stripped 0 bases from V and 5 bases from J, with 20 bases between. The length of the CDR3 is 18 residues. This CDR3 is CASSQESAGSLSNNEQFF. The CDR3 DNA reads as TGTGCCAGCAGCCAAGAATCCGCCGGGAGCCTAAGTAACAATGAGCAGTTCTTC.

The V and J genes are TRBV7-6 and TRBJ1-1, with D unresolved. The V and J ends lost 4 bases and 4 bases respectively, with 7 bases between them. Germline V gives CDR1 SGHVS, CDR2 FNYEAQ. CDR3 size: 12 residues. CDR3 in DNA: TGTGCCAGCAGCTCAGCGGGCACTGAAGCTTTCTTT. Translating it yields CASSSAGTEAFF.

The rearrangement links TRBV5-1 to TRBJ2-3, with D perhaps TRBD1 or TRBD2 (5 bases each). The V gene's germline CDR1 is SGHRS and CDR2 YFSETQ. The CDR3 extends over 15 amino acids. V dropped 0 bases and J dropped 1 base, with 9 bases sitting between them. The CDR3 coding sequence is TGCGCCAGCAGCTTGGTTAGGGGAGGCACAGATACGCAGTATTTT. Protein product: CASSLVRGGTDTQYF. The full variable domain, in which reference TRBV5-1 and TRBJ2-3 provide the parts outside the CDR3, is KAGVTQTPRYLIKTRGQQVTLSCSPISGHRSVSWYQQTPGQGLQFLFEYFSETQRNKGNFPGRFSGRQFSNSRSEMNVSTLELGDSALYLCASSLVRGGTDTQYFGPGTRLTVL.

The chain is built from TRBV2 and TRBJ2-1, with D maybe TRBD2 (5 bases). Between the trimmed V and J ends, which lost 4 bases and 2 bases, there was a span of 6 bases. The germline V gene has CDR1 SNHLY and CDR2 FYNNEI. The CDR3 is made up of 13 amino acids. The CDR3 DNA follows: TGTGCCAGCAGTGCGACTACCTACAATGAGCAGTTCTTC. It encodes CASSATTYNEQFF.

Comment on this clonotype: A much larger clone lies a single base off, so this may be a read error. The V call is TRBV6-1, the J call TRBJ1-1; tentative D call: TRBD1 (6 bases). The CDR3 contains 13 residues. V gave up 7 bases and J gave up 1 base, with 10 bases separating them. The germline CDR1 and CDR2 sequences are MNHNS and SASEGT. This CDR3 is CASTLDRNTEAFF. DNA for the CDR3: TGTGCCAGCACCCTGGACAGGAACACTGAAGCTTTCTTT.

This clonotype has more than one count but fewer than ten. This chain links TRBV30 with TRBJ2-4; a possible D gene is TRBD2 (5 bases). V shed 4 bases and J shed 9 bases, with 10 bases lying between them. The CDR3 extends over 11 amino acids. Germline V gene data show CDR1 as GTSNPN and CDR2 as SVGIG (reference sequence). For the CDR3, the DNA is TGTGCCTGGAATGCTGGAGGCATTCAGTACTTC. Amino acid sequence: CAWNAGGIQYF.

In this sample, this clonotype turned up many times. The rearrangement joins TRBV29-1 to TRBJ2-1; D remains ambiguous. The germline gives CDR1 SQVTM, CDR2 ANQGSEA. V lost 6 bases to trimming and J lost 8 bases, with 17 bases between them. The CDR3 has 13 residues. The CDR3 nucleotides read TGCAGCGTCCGGCTATTCGCCGGCCATGAGCAGTTCTTC. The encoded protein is CSVRLFAGHEQFF.

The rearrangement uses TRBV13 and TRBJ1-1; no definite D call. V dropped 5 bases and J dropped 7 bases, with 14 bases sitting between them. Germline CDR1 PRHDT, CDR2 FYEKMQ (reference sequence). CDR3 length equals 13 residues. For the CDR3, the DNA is TGTGCCAGCAGCCGGTCGGTAATAGGTGAAGCTTTCTTT. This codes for CASSRSVIGEAFF.

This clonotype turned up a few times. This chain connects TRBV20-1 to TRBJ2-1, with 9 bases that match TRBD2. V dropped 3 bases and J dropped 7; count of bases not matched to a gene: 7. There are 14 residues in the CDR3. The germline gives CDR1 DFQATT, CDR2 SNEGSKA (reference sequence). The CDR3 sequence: CSASLEREENEQFF. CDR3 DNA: TGCAGTGCTAGTCTGGAGCGGGAGGAGAATGAGCAGTTCTTC.

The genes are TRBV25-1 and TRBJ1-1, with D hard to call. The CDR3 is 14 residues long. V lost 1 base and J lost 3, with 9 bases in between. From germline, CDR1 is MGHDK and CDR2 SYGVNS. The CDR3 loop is CASSESRTYTEAFF. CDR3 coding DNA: TGTGCCAGCAGTGAATCCCGCACATACACTGAAGCTTTCTTT.

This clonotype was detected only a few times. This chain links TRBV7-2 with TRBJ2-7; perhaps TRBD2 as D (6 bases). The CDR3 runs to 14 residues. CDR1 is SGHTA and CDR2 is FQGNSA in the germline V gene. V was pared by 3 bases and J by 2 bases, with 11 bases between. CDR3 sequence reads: CASSLRRGPYEQYF. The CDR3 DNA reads TGTGCCAGCAGCTTGAGGCGGGGTCCCTACGAGCAGTACTTC.

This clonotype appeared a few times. DNA for the CDR3: TGCGCCAGCAGCATACAAACAGGGGGGAACGAGCAGTACTTC. Its translation is CASSIQTGGNEQYF. This chain uses TRBV5-1 with TRBJ2-7, with 8 positions matching TRBD1. The germline V gene encodes CDR1 SGHRS and CDR2 YFSETQ. The CDR3 is made up of 14 amino acids. V trimming: 4 bases; J trimming: 5 bases; junction bases outside the gene matches: 8. The variable domain in full, with the rest retrieved from reference TRBV5-1 and TRBJ2-7, is KAGVTQTPRYLIKTRGQQVTLSCSPISGHRSVSWYQQTPGQGLQFLFEYFSETQRNKGNFPGRFSGRQFSNSRSEMNVSTLELGDSALYLCASSIQTGGNEQYFGPGTRLTVT.

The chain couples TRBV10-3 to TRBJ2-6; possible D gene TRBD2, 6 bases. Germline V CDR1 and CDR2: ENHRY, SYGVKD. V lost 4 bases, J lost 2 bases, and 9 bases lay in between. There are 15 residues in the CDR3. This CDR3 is CAISGGGAGANVLTF. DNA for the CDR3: TGTGCCATCAGTGGCGGAGGGGCTGGGGCCAACGTCCTGACTTTC.

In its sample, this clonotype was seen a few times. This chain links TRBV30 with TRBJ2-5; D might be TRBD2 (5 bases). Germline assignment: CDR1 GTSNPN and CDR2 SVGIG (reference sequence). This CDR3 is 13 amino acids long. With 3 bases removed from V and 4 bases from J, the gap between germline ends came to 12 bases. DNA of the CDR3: TGTGCCTGGAGCAAGGAAGGGAGAGAGACCCAGTACTTC. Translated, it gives CAWSKEGRETQYF.

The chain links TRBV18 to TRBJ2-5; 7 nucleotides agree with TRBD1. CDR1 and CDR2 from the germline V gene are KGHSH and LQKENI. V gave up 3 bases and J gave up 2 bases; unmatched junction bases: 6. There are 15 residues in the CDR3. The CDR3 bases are TGTGCCAGCTCACCTACGAGCAGGGGGCAAGAGACCCAGTACTTC. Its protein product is CASSPTSRGQETQYF.

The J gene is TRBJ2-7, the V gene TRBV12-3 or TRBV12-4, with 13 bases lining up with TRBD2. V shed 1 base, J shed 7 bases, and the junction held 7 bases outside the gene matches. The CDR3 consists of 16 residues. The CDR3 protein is CASSLDTSGRVWEQYF. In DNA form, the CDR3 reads TGTGCCAGCAGTTTAGATACTAGCGGGAGGGTCTGGGAGCAGTACTTC.

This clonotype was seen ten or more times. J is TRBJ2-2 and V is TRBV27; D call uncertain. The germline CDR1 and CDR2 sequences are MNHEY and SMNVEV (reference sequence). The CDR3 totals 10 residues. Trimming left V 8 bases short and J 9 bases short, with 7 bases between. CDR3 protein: CASGSRELFF. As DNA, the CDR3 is TGTGCCAGCGGTTCGCGGGAGCTGTTTTTT.

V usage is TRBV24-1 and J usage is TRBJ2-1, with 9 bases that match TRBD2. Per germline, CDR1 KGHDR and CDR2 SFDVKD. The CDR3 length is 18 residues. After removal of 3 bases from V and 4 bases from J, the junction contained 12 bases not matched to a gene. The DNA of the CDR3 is TGTGCCACCAGTGATATGGGGCTAGCGGGATTTATGTACAATGAGCAGTTCTTC. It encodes CATSDMGLAGFMYNEQFF.

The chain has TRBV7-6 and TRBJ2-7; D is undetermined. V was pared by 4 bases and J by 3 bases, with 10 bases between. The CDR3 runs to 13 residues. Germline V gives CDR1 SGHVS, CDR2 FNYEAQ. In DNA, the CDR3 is TGTGCCAGCAGCTCCCCGTTCGACTACGAGCAGTACTTC. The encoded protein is CASSSPFDYEQYF. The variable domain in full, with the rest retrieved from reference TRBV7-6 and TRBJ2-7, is GAGVSQSPRYKVTKRGQDVALRCDPISGHVSLYWYRQALGQGPEFLTYFNYEAQQDKSGLPNDRFSAERPEGSISTLTIQRTEQRDSAMYRCASSSPFDYEQYFGPGTRLTVT.

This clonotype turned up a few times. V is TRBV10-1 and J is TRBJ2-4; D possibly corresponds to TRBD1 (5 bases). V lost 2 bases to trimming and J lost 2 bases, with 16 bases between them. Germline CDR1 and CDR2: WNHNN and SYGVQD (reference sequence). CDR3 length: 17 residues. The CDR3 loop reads CASSEETGAYPKNIQYF. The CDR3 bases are TGCGCCAGCAGTGAGGAAACAGGCGCTTATCCCAAAAACATTCAGTACTTC.

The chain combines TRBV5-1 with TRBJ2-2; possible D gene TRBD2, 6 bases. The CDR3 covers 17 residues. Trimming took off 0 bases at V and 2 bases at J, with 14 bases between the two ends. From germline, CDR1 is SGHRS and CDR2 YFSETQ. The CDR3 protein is CASSLAGGLLNTGELFF. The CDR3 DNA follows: TGCGCCAGCAGCTTGGCCGGAGGACTATTAAACACCGGGGAGCTGTTTTTT. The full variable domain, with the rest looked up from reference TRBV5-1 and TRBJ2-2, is KAGVTQTPRYLIKTRGQQVTLSCSPISGHRSVSWYQQTPGQGLQFLFEYFSETQRNKGNFPGRFSGRQFSNSRSEMNVSTLELGDSALYLCASSLAGGLLNTGELFFGEGSRLTVL.

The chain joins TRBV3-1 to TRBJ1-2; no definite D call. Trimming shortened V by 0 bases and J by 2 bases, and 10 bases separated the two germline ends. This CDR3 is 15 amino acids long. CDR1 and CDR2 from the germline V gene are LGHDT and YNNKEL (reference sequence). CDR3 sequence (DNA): TGTGCCAGCAGCCAAGATCTCCCGGGAAACTATGGCTACACCTTC. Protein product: CASSQDLPGNYGYTF. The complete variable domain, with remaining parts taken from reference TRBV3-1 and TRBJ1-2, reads DTAVSQTPKYLVTQMGNDKSIKCEQNLGHDTMYWYKQDSKKFLKIMFSYNNKELIINETVPNRFSPKSPDKAHLNLHINSLELGDSAVYFCASSQDLPGNYGYTFGSGTRLTVV.

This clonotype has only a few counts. Written as DNA, the CDR3 is TGCAGTGCTAGAGATCGGAGCCCCGGACCCCTCCACTTT. Protein sequence: CSARDRSPGPLHF. The chain combines TRBV20-1 with TRBJ1-6, with D unclear. The germline CDR1 and CDR2 sequences are DFQATT and SNEGSKA (reference sequence). Trimming removed 0 bases at V and 12 bases at J, with 12 bases between. This CDR3 comprises 13 residues.